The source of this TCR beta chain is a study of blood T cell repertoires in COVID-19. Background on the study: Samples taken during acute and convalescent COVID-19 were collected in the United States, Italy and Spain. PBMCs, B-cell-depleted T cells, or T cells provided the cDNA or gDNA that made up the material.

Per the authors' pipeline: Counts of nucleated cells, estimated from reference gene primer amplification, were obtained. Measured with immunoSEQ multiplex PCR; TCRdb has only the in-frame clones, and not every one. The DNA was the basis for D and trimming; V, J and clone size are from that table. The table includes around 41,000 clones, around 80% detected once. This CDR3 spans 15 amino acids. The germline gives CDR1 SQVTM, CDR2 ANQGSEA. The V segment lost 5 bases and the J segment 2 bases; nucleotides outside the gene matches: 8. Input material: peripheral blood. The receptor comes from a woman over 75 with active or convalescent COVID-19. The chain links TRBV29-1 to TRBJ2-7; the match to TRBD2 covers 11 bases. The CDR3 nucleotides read TGCAGCGTTAGTCTAGCGGGAGGTCGCGCCTACGAGCAGTACTTC. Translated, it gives CSVSLAGGRAYEQYF.